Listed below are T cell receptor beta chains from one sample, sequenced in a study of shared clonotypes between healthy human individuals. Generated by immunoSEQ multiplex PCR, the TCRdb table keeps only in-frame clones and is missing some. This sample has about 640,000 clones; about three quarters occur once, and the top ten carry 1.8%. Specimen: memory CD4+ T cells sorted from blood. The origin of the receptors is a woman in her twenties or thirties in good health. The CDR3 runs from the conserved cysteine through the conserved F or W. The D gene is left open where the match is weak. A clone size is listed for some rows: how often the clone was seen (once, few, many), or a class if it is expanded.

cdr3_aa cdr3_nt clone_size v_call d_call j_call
CASRVQGANEQYF TGTGCCAGCAGGGTACAGGGGGCCAACGAGCAGTACTTC . TRBV28 TRBD1 TRBJ2-7
CASSTRQGTTGELFF TGCGCCAGCAGCACCCGACAGGGCACCACCGGGGAGCTGTTTTTT . TRBV5-1 TRBD1 TRBJ2-2
CASSKADGHSQHF TGTGCCAGTAGTAAGGCGGACGGACATTCCCAGCATTTT . TRBV19 . TRBJ1-5
CASSQRDRGSYEQYF TGTGCCAGCAGCCAACGGGACAGGGGGTCCTACGAGCAGTACTTC . TRBV4-2 TRBD1 TRBJ2-7
CASSPSGTGVETQYF TGTGCCAGCAGTCCCTCTGGGACAGGGGTCGAGACCCAGTACTTC once TRBV25-1 TRBD1 TRBJ2-5
CTSSQDGAASGSENPYEQYF TGCACCAGCAGCCAAGATGGGGCTGCTAGCGGGAGCGAAAACCCCTACGAGCAGTACTTC . TRBV1 . TRBJ2-7
CASSLGHEGADTQYF TGCGCCAGCAGCTTAGGCCACGAGGGAGCAGATACGCAGTATTTT . TRBV5-1 . TRBJ2-3
CASSLMGSGNTIYF TGTGCCAGCAGTTTAATGGGCTCTGGAAACACCATATATTTT . TRBV27 . TRBJ1-3
CAWSAPGQGSPDALGTEAFF TGTGCCTGGAGTGCCCCGGGACAGGGTTCCCCCGACGCTCTCGGCACTGAAGCTTTCTTT few TRBV30 TRBD1 TRBJ1-1
CASSLLLSYEQYF TGTGCCAGCAGCTTACTCCTCTCCTACGAGCAGTACTTC once TRBV11-2 . TRBJ2-7
CASSSGTGFYEQYF TGTGCCAGCAGTAGCGGGACGGGCTTCTACGAGCAGTACTTC . TRBV2 TRBD2 TRBJ2-7
CSVGRGEQYF TGCAGTGTCGGACGGGGTGAGCAGTACTTC . TRBV20-1 . TRBJ2-7
CASRTSGGYEQYF TGTGCCAGCAGGACTAGCGGTGGCTACGAGCAGTACTTC . TRBV2 TRBD2 TRBJ2-7
CASSFGQVYEQYF TGCGCCAGCAGCTTTGGACAGGTCTACGAGCAGTACTTC . TRBV5-1 TRBD1 TRBJ2-7
CASSNAQGRNEKLFF TGTGCCAGTAGCAATGCCCAGGGCCGTAATGAAAAACTGTTTTTT few TRBV19 . TRBJ1-4
CASTPGFTARVYGYTF TGCGCCAGCACGCCCGGATTTACCGCGCGGGTCTATGGCTACACCTTC . TRBV4-1 . TRBJ1-2
CASSRGRINTDTQYF TGTGCCAGCAGCCGAGGACGGATTAACACAGATACGCAGTATTTT . TRBV7-2 . TRBJ2-3
CASKRSGAYNEQFF TGTGCCAGCAAGCGTAGCGGGGCCTACAATGAGCAGTTCTTC . TRBV28 TRBD2 TRBJ2-1
CASSLEQGAWETQYF TGTGCCAGCAGCTTAGAACAGGGGGCGTGGGAGACCCAGTACTTC . TRBV7-2 TRBD1 TRBJ2-5
CASSFLTSGVQYTQYF TGTGCCAGCAGTTTCCTGACTAGCGGGGTACAATATACGCAGTATTTT . TRBV27 TRBD2 TRBJ2-3
CASSIDQRSGANVLTF TGTGCCAGCAGCATTGACCAACGCTCTGGGGCCAACGTCCTGACTTTC . TRBV7-9 . TRBJ2-6
CASTGAVYNEQFF TGTGCCAGCACCGGGGCGGTCTACAATGAGCAGTTCTTC many TRBV11-2 . TRBJ2-1
CASRMDRGYNEQFF TGTGCCAGCAGGATGGACAGGGGGTACAATGAGCAGTTCTTC . TRBV6-4 TRBD1 TRBJ2-1
CASQRAPGTLHF TGTGCCAGCCAACGTGCTCCTGGGACCCTCCACTTT . TRBV6-6 . TRBJ1-6
CASSPLGQDNGDEQYF TGTGCCAGCTCACCATTAGGACAGGATAACGGCGACGAGCAGTACTTC . TRBV18 TRBD1 TRBJ2-7
CASSPNRGGTEAFF TGTGCCAGCTCACCTAACAGGGGCGGTACTGAAGCTTTCTTT . TRBV18 TRBD1 TRBJ1-1
CASSSIHRPQHF TGTGCCAGCAGTAGCATTCATAGGCCCCAGCATTTT . TRBV28 . TRBJ1-5
CASSWGPDRTEITEAFF TGCGCCAGCAGCTGGGGCCCGGACCGTACCGAAATCACTGAAGCTTTCTTT . TRBV5-1 . TRBJ1-1
CASSEIRNTGELFF TGTGCCAGCAGTGAAATCCGGAACACCGGGGAGCTGTTTTTT . TRBV2 . TRBJ2-2
CASSPYRGEQFF TGTGCCAGTAGTCCGTACCGAGGTGAGCAGTTCTTC . TRBV19 . TRBJ2-1
CATSRGQGPGEQYF TGTGCCACCAGCAGGGGGCAGGGGCCCGGAGAGCAGTACTTC . TRBV15 . TRBJ2-7
CASSRGSRFESEQYF TGTGCCAGCAGCCGGGGGAGTCGCTTTGAATCCGAGCAGTACTTC . TRBV6-6 . TRBJ2-7
CASSQDMHRGSEAFF TGTGCCAGCAGCCAAGATATGCACAGGGGCTCTGAAGCTTTCTTT few TRBV14 TRBD1 TRBJ1-1
CASSESQTNYGYTF TGTGCCAGCAGTGAAAGCCAAACTAACTATGGCTACACCTTC . TRBV28 . TRBJ1-2
CASSLERPVYEQYF TGTGCCAGCAGCTTAGAACGACCAGTCTACGAGCAGTACTTC . TRBV7-2 . TRBJ2-7
CAWSVPGSGYQPQHF TGTGCCTGGAGTGTACCTGGATCGGGGTATCAGCCCCAGCATTTT . TRBV30 . TRBJ1-5
CAWTEEGVMPQHF TGTGCCTGGACGGAGGAGGGGGTAATGCCCCAGCATTTT . TRBV30 . TRBJ1-5
CASSTGTSVYNEQFF TGTGCCAGCTCAACCGGGACTAGCGTGTACAATGAGCAGTTCTTC . TRBV18 TRBD2 TRBJ2-1
CASTKTSGNSYNEQFF TGTGCCAGCACCAAGACTAGCGGCAACTCCTACAATGAGCAGTTCTTC . TRBV28 TRBD2 TRBJ2-1
CASSGSTDTQYF TGTGCCAGTAGTGGGAGCACAGATACGCAGTATTTT . TRBV19 . TRBJ2-3
CASTPKRGTYEQYF TGTGCCAGCACCCCCAAGCGGGGAACCTACGAGCAGTACTTC . TRBV7-2 TRBD2 TRBJ2-7
CASSLALGTSSYNEQFF TGTGCCAGCAGCTTAGCTTTGGGGACGAGCTCCTACAATGAGCAGTTCTTC . TRBV11-1 . TRBJ2-1
CASKEREAGYEQYF TGTGCCAGCAAGGAGCGGGAGGCTGGATACGAGCAGTACTTC . TRBV2 TRBD2 TRBJ2-7
CASSSDTGADAFF TGTGCCAGCAGTTCAGACACAGGGGCGGATGCTTTCTTT many TRBV7-9 TRBD1 TRBJ1-1
CASRTGTPSRQYF TGTGCCAGCAGGACCGGGACACCTAGTAGGCAGTACTTC . TRBV28 . TRBJ2-7
CANNTSGKDFTGELFF TGTGCCAACAACACTAGCGGGAAGGATTTCACCGGGGAGCTGTTTTTT . TRBV25-1 TRBD2 TRBJ2-2
CASSRAAVMNTEAFF TGTGCCAGCAGCCGAGCGGCAGTTATGAACACTGAAGCTTTCTTT . TRBV14 . TRBJ1-1
CASSFSGRTFPDTQYF TGTGCCAGCAGTTTTAGCGGGAGGACCTTCCCAGATACGCAGTATTTT . TRBV28 TRBD2 TRBJ2-3
CASSQRENQPQHF TGCGCCAGCAGCCAGAGGGAAAATCAGCCCCAGCATTTT . TRBV4-1 . TRBJ1-5
CASSRRTSGSYEQYF TGCGCCAGCAGCCGCCGGACTAGCGGGAGCTACGAGCAGTACTTC . TRBV4-1 TRBD2 TRBJ2-7
CASSPVAGVVGNQPQHF TGTGCCAGCTCACCGGTGGCAGGGGTCGTGGGCAATCAGCCCCAGCATTTT . TRBV18 . TRBJ1-5
CASSPMGLGNTIYF TGTGCCAGCTCACCAATGGGTTTAGGAAACACCATATATTTT once TRBV18 . TRBJ1-3
CSTKGETGYTF TGCAGCACGAAAGGGGAAACTGGCTACACCTTC once TRBV29-1 . TRBJ1-2
CASSQLAGGGADTQYF TGCGCCAGCAGTCAACTAGCGGGAGGCGGGGCAGATACGCAGTATTTT few TRBV5-1 TRBD2 TRBJ2-3
CASSPLAGGTDTQYF TGTGCCAGCAGTCCGCTAGCGGGAGGGACAGATACGCAGTATTTT few TRBV27 TRBD2 TRBJ2-3
CASSLGRQGSGYTF TGTGCCAGCAGCTTAGGCCGACAGGGCTCGGGCTACACCTTC once TRBV7-1 TRBD1 TRBJ1-2
CASRPAGGPQETQYF TGTGCCAGCAGACCCGCGGGAGGGCCTCAAGAGACCCAGTACTTC . TRBV2 TRBD2 TRBJ2-5
CASSFRDSNYEQYF TGCGCCAGCAGCTTCCGGGACAGCAACTACGAGCAGTACTTC once TRBV5-1 TRBD1 TRBJ2-7
CASSISSRVETQYF TGTGCCAGCAGTATCTCGAGCCGCGTCGAGACCCAGTACTTC . TRBV27 . TRBJ2-5
CASSLGQENNEQFF TGCGCCAGCAGCTTGGGACAGGAGAACAATGAGCAGTTCTTC . TRBV5-1 . TRBJ2-1